This T cell receptor beta chain was retrieved from a study of blood T cell repertoires in COVID-19. Across the whole study: Spain, Italy and the United States supplied samples that represented acute and convalescent COVID-19. Sample material is recorded as cDNA or gDNA derived from T cells, B-cell-depleted T cells, or PBMCs.

In the authors' methods: Estimation of nucleated cell counts was performed using reference gene primer amplification. Some clones are missing from TCRdb's copy, which holds only in-frame ones; the method was immunoSEQ multiplex PCR. The V and J calls and the clone size are those of that table, but D and trimming were determined from the DNA. The profile covers 150,000 to 200,000 clones, with over 80% appearing a single time and 5.2% taken by the ten largest. The sequence was obtained from a woman in her 30s with acute or convalescent COVID-19. Sequencing was carried out using peripheral blood.

This CDR3 reads CASSTIPGQGPYEQYF. CDR3 in DNA: TGTGCCAGCAGTACTATCCCGGGACAGGGGCCCTACGAGCAGTACTTC. This chain links TRBV27 with TRBJ2-7, with 10 bases aligning to TRBD1. Losses at the gene ends were 5 bases for V and 2 bases for J; bases not matched to a gene: 9. The CDR3 length is 16 residues. Germline lookup yields CDR1 MNHEY and CDR2 SMNVEV (reference sequence).